What follows are 24 T cell receptor beta chains derived from one specimen sequenced in a study of blood T cell repertoires in COVID-19. The method was immunoSEQ multiplex PCR; TCRdb's version includes in-frame clones alone and lacks a portion of them. The sample lists roughly 140,000 clones, roughly 77% occurring once. Input material: peripheral blood. Receptors originate from a man aged 60-69 years with acute or convalescent COVID-19.

The chain carries TRBV7-6 and TRBJ1-1; D not resolved. V was trimmed by 4 bases and J by 0 bases, leaving 6 bases between them. Germline CDR1 is SGHVS and CDR2 is FNYEAQ. This CDR3 spans 13 amino acids. The CDR3 sequence: CASSSTLNTEAFF. The CDR3 DNA sequence: TGTGCCAGCAGCTCGACACTGAACACTGAAGCTTTCTTT.

The chain is built from TRBV7-9 and TRBJ1-1; maybe TRBD1 (5 bases). Germline V gene data show CDR1 as SEHNR and CDR2 as FQNEAQ (reference sequence). Trimming removed 1 base at V and 5 bases at J, with 11 bases between. This CDR3 has 14 amino acids. CDR3 nucleotide sequence: TGTGCCAGCAGCTTAGTAGGGGTGGGAACTGAAGCTTTCTTT. Encoded protein: CASSLVGVGTEAFF.

This clone has just a few counts. The V gene is TRBV21-1, the J gene TRBJ2-7; TRBD2 was called by the table and not checked on the DNA. TRBV21-1 is noted as a pseudogene. This CDR3 has 14 amino acids. The CDR3 sequence is CASSKEGGRKEQYF. CDR3 DNA sequence: TGTGCCAGCAGCAAAGAAGGAGGGAGGAAAGAGCAGTACTTC.

The genes are TRBV13 and TRBJ2-2; D is possibly TRBD2 (6 bases). The CDR3 has 16 residues. CDR1 is PRHDT, CDR2 FYEKMQ, per germline (reference sequence). V lost 5 bases to trimming and J lost 6 bases, with 19 bases between them. DNA of the CDR3: TGTGCCAGCAGCCCCTCGGGACTGGGAATCGCCGGGGAGCTGTTTTTT. Translated: CASSPSGLGIAGELFF.

The chain joins TRBV3-1 (or the pseudogene TRBV3-2) to TRBJ2-3; TRBD1 matches at 9 bases. Germline CDR1 and CDR2: LGHDT and YNNKEL (reference sequence). The CDR3 sequence is 17 residues long. V lost 1 base and J lost 2; bases outside the gene matches: 7. The CDR3 is CASSQGPRTGDTDTQYF. CDR3 sequence (DNA): TGTGCCAGCAGCCAAGGGCCCCGGACAGGGGACACAGATACGCAGTATTTT.

The genes are TRBV5-4 and TRBJ2-3; maybe TRBD2 (5 bases). The V gene lost 0 bases and the J gene lost 0 bases, with 8 bases spanning the gap. CDR3 length: 15 amino acids. Germline V gene data show CDR1 as SGHNT and CDR2 as YYREEE (reference sequence). The CDR3 sequence: CASSLGTVSTDTQYF. The CDR3 region has the DNA TGTGCCAGCAGCTTGGGGACTGTTAGCACAGATACGCAGTATTTT.

The chain has TRBV4-2 and TRBJ1-3; D is uncertain. The germline V and J ends were trimmed by 0 bases and 0 bases, with 3 bases remaining between them. The CDR3 consists of 14 residues. Germline CDR1 is LGHNA and CDR2 is YNFKEQ. As DNA, the CDR3 is TGTGCCAGCAGCCAAGATCTCTCTGGAAACACCATATATTTT. Translated: CASSQDLSGNTIYF.

The gene calls are TRBV30 and TRBJ1-6; tentatively, D is TRBD1 (5 bases). Germline V gene data show CDR1 as GTSNPN and CDR2 as SVGIG (reference sequence). Trimming left V 1 base short and J 0 bases short, with 10 bases between. The CDR3 length is 16 residues. CDR3 loop: CAWSGRASSYNSPLHF. For the CDR3, the DNA is TGTGCCTGGAGTGGCAGGGCCAGCTCCTATAATTCACCCCTCCACTTT.

This chain connects TRBV7-8 to TRBJ1-2; a weak D match, TRBD1 (6 bases). Germline loops: CDR1 SGHVS, CDR2 FQNEAQ. This CDR3 has 13 residues. V lost 5 bases to trimming and J lost 4 bases, with 11 bases between them. The CDR3 protein is CASSPGQSYGYTF. CDR3 in DNA: TGTGCCAGCAGCCCTGGACAGAGCTATGGCTACACCTTC.

Only a few counts were recorded for this clone. This chain uses TRBV6-5 with TRBJ2-7, with 14 bases lining up with TRBD2. The junction had 6 bases not matched to a gene; V was cut back by 2 bases and J by 6 bases. This CDR3 is 16 amino acids long. CDR1 MNHEY and CDR2 SVGAGI come from the germline V gene. The chain's CDR3 is CASSYQGLAGVVEQYF. The CDR3 coding sequence is TGTGCCAGCAGTTACCAGGGACTAGCGGGAGTTGTCGAGCAGTACTTC.

The V gene is TRBV10-3, the J gene TRBJ2-1; 10 bases line up with TRBD2. The J segment lost 8 bases and the V segment lost 7 bases, leaving 5 bases of the junction unmatched. The CDR3 spans 13 residues. Germline V lookup: CDR1 ENHRY, CDR2 SYGVKD. The CDR3 DNA follows: TGTGCCATCATGGCTAGCGGGAGTGATGAGCAGTTCTTC. This translates into CAIMASGSDEQFF.

The count of this clone is one. The chain recombines TRBV27 with TRBJ2-6; the match to TRBD1 covers 9 bases. J was trimmed by 2 bases and V by 7 bases; bases with no gene match: 9. The CDR3 sequence is 17 residues long. Germline CDR1 reads MNHEY; CDR2 reads SMNVEV (reference sequence). CDR3 DNA: TGTGCCAGCACCCCCGCGACAGGGGGGACTGGGGCCAACGTCCTGACTTTC. It yields the protein CASTPATGGTGANVLTF.

The chain links TRBV4-1 to TRBJ2-7, with 13 bases lining up with TRBD2. The CDR3 is 16 residues long. J gave up 4 bases and V 0 bases, and 3 bases lay outside the gene matches. Germline V gene sequence: CDR1 MGHRA, CDR2 YSYEKL. CDR3 loop: CASSQDQTSGRYEQYF. CDR3 in DNA: TGCGCCAGCAGCCAAGATCAGACTAGCGGGAGGTACGAGCAGTACTTC.

This clone was detected only a few times. V gene TRBV28 combines with J gene TRBJ1-2; 8 nucleotides line up with TRBD1. The CDR3 has 15 residues. Germline CDR1 MDHEN, CDR2 SYDVKM. V lost 4 bases, J lost 4 bases, and 8 bases stayed unmatched. The CDR3: CASSSPTGGGYGYTF. CDR3 coding DNA: TGTGCCAGCAGTTCCCCTACAGGGGGGGGCTATGGCTACACCTTC.

The rearrangement joins TRBV19 to TRBJ2-3; TRBD2 matches 11 bases. CDR3 length: 16 residues. CDR1 is LNHDA and CDR2 is SQIVND in the germline V gene (reference sequence). The ends lost 6 bases at V and 9 bases at J; junction bases unmatched: 14. The CDR3 DNA is TGTGCCAGTAGGGTTAGCGGGAGGGCCATCCGGCTGACGCAGTATTTT. Translating gives CASRVSGRAIRLTQYF.

The chain couples TRBV4-1 to TRBJ2-1; 12 bases are shared with TRBD2. CDR1 is MGHRA, CDR2 YSYEKL, per germline. The V and J ends lost 3 bases and 15 bases, in that order; junction bases with no gene match: 18. The CDR3 has 17 amino acids. The CDR3 is CASSQPTSGSNRQQRFF. The DNA of the CDR3 is TGCGCCAGCAGCCAGCCGACTAGCGGGAGTAATCGCCAACAGCGGTTCTTC.

The chain combines TRBV15 with TRBJ2-3, with a possible D match to TRBD1 (5 bases). The CDR3 is 15 amino acids. Germline V lookup: CDR1 LNHNV, CDR2 YYDKDF (reference sequence). V shed 2 bases and J shed 1 base, with 10 bases lying between them. Written as DNA, the CDR3 is TGTGCCACCAGCAGACCAGGGTTTGGCACAGATACGCAGTATTTT. Its translation is CATSRPGFGTDTQYF.

The rearrangement joins TRBV5-6 to TRBJ2-4; TRBD2 matches at 7 bases. CDR3 size: 16 residues. The ends lost 4 bases at V and 3 bases at J; junction bases unmatched: 10. Germline V lookup: CDR1 SGHDT, CDR2 YYEEEE. This CDR3 reads CASSPWGREVKNIQYF. DNA for the CDR3: TGTGCCAGCAGCCCTTGGGGGAGGGAGGTCAAAAACATTCAGTACTTC.

The chain recombines TRBV2 with TRBJ2-3, with TRBD2 identical over 9 bases. V gave up 1 base and J gave up 0 bases; unmatched junction bases: 2. The CDR3 sequence is 16 residues long. CDR1 SNHLY and CDR2 FYNNEI come from the germline V gene. This CDR3 reads CASSEESGRSTDTQYF. The CDR3 region has the DNA TGTGCCAGCAGTGAAGAAAGCGGGAGGAGCACAGATACGCAGTATTTT.

This sequence joins TRBV2 and TRBJ2-7, with 11 nucleotides matching TRBD1. After removal of 3 bases from V and 3 bases from J, the junction contained 4 bases not matched to a gene. This CDR3 contains 15 residues. The germline V gene encodes CDR1 SNHLY and CDR2 FYNNEI. This CDR3 is CASSEGQGGVYEQYF. Here the CDR3 DNA reads TGTGCCAGCAGTGAGGGACAGGGGGGGGTCTACGAGCAGTACTTC.

The chain joins TRBV5-1 to TRBJ2-1, with D unclear. Per germline, CDR1 SGHRS and CDR2 YFSETQ. The V end lost 0 bases, the J end lost 4 bases, and 11 bases lay between the germline ends. This CDR3 region has 15 residues. The CDR3 loop is CASSLDADSYNEQFF. The CDR3, as DNA: TGCGCCAGCAGCTTGGATGCAGACTCTTACAATGAGCAGTTCTTC.

The chain carries TRBV10-2 and TRBJ2-1; the match to TRBD2 covers 11 bases. Germline assignment: CDR1 WSHSY and CDR2 SAAADI. J lost 8 bases, V lost 6 bases, and 12 bases had no gene match. This CDR3 has 16 residues. The CDR3 reads CASSLRTSGSIYEQFF. The CDR3 nucleotides read TGCGCCAGCAGCCTAAGAACTAGCGGGAGTATCTATGAGCAGTTCTTC.

The V and J genes are TRBV4-1 and TRBJ1-1, with a weak D call TRBD1 (5 bases). The V gene lost 7 bases and the J gene lost 4 bases, with 13 bases spanning the gap. This CDR3 comprises 13 residues. Germline CDR1 and CDR2: MGHRA and YSYEKL. The CDR3 region is CASKPGGGTEAFF. DNA of the CDR3: TGCGCCAGCAAACCCGGGGGGGGCACTGAAGCTTTCTTT.

The rearrangement joins TRBV27 to TRBJ1-4; the D is unclear. Germline V CDR1 and CDR2: MNHEY, SMNVEV (reference sequence). V was trimmed by 3 bases and J by 11 bases, leaving 16 bases between them. This CDR3 contains 14 residues. As DNA, the CDR3 is TGTGCCAGCAGTTTTGTGACGGAGGGAGGCAAACTGTTTTTT. This translates into CASSFVTEGGKLFF.